The clone carrying this T cell receptor (beta chain) was recorded many times. Antigen specificity is unknown. Germline CDR1 SGHRS, CDR2 YFSETQ. V lost 0 bases and J lost 2, with 13 bases in between. This CDR3 contains 16 residues. This entry belongs to a study of T cells after yellow fever vaccination. Across the whole study: When fractions had low cell numbers, they were prepared with SMART-Seq v4 Ultra Low Input.

They built TCR cDNA with 5'RACE template switching, a step that put in a universal primer site and UMIs. MiXCR, applied by TCRdb to the 5' RACE reads, yields one record per CDR3 protein. The sample holds 200,000 to 300,000 distinct CDR3 sequences, 6.5% to 8.5% seen once. Study results and limitations: Weaker, the secondary response had a peak occurring faster, on day 5 versus 15.

This sequence originates from a man aged 25 to 40 who received the YFV17D yellow fever vaccine. The chain carries TRBV5-1 and TRBJ2-3, with D unclear. Sequences were derived from CD4+ T cells sorted from PBMCs, sampled 15 days after the yellow fever booster vaccination. The CDR3 coding sequence is TGCGCCAGCAGCTTGGGCGGCGGAATTACCACAGATACGCAGTATTTT. This sequence encodes CASSLGGGITTDTQYF.